This T cell receptor beta chain was found in a study of shared clonotypes between healthy human individuals (TCRdb year 2020). For the study in its entirety: Three men and a couple of women, aged 18 to 49 years, made up the cohort. Between about 0.85 and 8.9 billion PBMCs per donor were obtained by leukapheresis. For each donor, CD4 naive and CD4 memory were each run on three plates, CD8 naive on two plates, and CD8 memory on one plate. Libraries were prepared and TCR repertoires were sequenced by different laboratories using diverse techniques, in order to increase sequencing depth and limit assay-specific biases. Blood TCR repertoires of a handful of healthy adults were deeply sequenced to estimate repertoire size and the extent of clonotype sharing between individuals. The research as a whole found: About 5% of naive CD4, roughly 3.6% of naive CD8, approximately 2% of memory CD4, and about 0.4% of memory CD8 clonotypes were shared across a handful of donors. Based on pairwise subsampling, the degree of clonotype sharing among donors was expected to be affected by sequencing depth. The small number of donors limited the genetic and exposure-history diversity represented. Naive subsets generally had larger estimated clonotype richness than memory subsets did. Higher generation probabilities were observed for clonotypes shared by all four sorted-subset donors than for non-shared clonotypes. Sampling was limited to blood, and TCR repertoires in tissue likely differ from TCR repertoires in blood. Even with the large sequencing depth, rarefaction of the sorted-subset datasets indicated that sequencing was incomplete.

The donors were healthy, HIV-negative adults who had no recently reported acute infections or vaccinations. Only Caucasian adults living in Nashville, Tennessee, USA were represented among the donors. CD4+ T cells were enriched by magnetic negative selection, after which naive cells were positively selected on CD45RA and the negative fraction was taken as the memory subset. Blood was obtained by leukapheresis, after which PBMCs were separated by Ficoll-Histopaque density gradient centrifugation and cryopreserved in liquid nitrogen vapor phase. Purity and quantity of every magnetically sorted T cell population were checked by analytical flow cytometry. From each sorted fraction, genomic DNA was isolated and quantified by UV absorbance on a Nanodrop 2000c. Based on the germline V gene, the CDR1 and CDR2 sequences are MDHEN and SYDVKM. The junction shows trimming of 5 bases on V and 7 bases on J, plus 12 bases between the germline ends. The CDR3 measures 13 amino acids from cysteine to phenylalanine. Only the CDR3 DNA stays, 39 bases, in frame from base 1.

Concerning this clone itself: This receptor's antigen is unknown. No base quality information exists; no much larger clone differs at one position.

TCR CDR3 regions were amplified from genomic DNA by multiplex PCR using the deep immunoSEQ assay. Genomic DNA extracted from each cell subset was distributed evenly over all wells of several immunoSEQ 96-well plates, and each plate served as one replicate. For sorted subsets, approximately 0.2 ug of genomic DNA, equivalent to roughly 33,000 T cell genomes, went into each replicate PCR. Purified libraries were measured with a Qubit 3.0 fluorometer, size-checked on a Bioanalyzer 2100, and measured again with the KAPA Library Quantification kit. Every immunoSEQ 96-well plate was sequenced on a dedicated single-read 150-cycle Illumina NextSeq 550 flow cell. The authors' pipeline ran thus. Because only junctional sequences without quality scores were contained in the immunoSEQ output, filtering matching that applied to full-length reads could not be performed. To assign V/J genes and CDR3, sequences were annotated against IMGT germline references using PyIR, a Python wrapper for IgBLAST v1.9. Any read was removed if the V/J assignment was weak (E-value above 1e-6), the CDR3 was missing, or the read contained stop codons, out-of-frame junctions, or ambiguous translated residues. V3J clonotypes were defined by identical inferred V gene, J gene, and CDR3 amino acid sequence. To compute the percentage overlap between repertoires, the number of shared unique clonotypes was divided by the size of the smaller repertoire. Three approaches were used to assess repertoire richness: RTK rarefaction, the Chao1 estimator, and Recon v2.1 estimates of unobserved clonotypes. Generation probabilities were computed with OLGA for all TCRbeta clonotypes obtained by the gDNA method from a handful of donors. Not all clones reach the TCRdb copy of this immuneACCESS table, which keeps in-frame sequences only. Checked studies attribute under half of the gap to unresolved V genes and leave the rest unexplained. V and J calls plus clone size are reproduced from that table; the DNA served to infer D and trimming. This sample comprises 1.6 million or so clones, about 98.5% of them detected only once. The leading ten clones occupy about 0.4% of the sample.

The chain uses TRBV28 and TRBJ2-1, with a tentative D gene TRBD2 over 5 matching bases. The receptor was derived from a man aged 25 to 40 in good health. Sequencing used naive CD4+ T cells sorted from blood. The cell subset or site label for this specimen denotes: CD45RA+ positively selected. The nucleotide sequence is TGTGCCAGCAGTCCTCCTACTAGAAATGAGCAGTTCTTC. Its product reads: CASSPPTRNEQFF.